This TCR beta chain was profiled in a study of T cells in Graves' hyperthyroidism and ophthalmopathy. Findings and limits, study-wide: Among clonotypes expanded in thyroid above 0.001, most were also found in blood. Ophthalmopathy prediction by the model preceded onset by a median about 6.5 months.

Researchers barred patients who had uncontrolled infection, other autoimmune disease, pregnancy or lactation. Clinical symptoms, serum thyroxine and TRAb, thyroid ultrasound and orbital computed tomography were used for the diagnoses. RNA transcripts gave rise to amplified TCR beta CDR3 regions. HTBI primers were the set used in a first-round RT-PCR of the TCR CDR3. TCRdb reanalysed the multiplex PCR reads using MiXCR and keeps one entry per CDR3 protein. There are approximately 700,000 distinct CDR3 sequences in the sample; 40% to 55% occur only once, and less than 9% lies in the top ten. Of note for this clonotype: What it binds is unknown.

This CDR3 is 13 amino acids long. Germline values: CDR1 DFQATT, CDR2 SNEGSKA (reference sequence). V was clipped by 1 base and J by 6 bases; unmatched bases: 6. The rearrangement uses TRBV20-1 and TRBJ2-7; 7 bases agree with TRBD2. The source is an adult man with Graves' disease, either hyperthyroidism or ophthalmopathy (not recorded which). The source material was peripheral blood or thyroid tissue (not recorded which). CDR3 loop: CSARAGRAGEQYF. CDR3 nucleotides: TGCAGTGCTAGAGCGGGGAGGGCGGGCGAGCAGTACTTC.